This T cell receptor beta chain is drawn from a study of blood T cell repertoires in COVID-19. Looking at the study overall: Italy, Spain and the United States were the sources of the convalescent and acute COVID-19 samples.

The method was immunoSEQ multiplex PCR; TCRdb's version includes in-frame clones alone and lacks a portion of them. The table includes 200,000 or so clones, roughly 90% detected once. This CDR3 has 15 amino acids. Trimming stripped 5 bases from V and 0 bases from J, with 9 bases between. Germline values: CDR1 SGHNT, CDR2 YYREEE (reference sequence). The rearrangement joins TRBV5-4 to TRBJ2-6; D ambiguous. The source material was PBMCs or T cells enriched from blood (not recorded which). The TCR originated in a woman in her thirties or forties with acute COVID-19. CDR3 in amino acids: CASRIGDSGANVLTF. CDR3 DNA sequence: TGTGCCAGCAGAATAGGAGACTCTGGGGCCAACGTCCTGACTTTC.